These 31 T cell receptor beta chains were sequenced from one sample in a study of blood T cell repertoires in COVID-19. TCRdb's table, derived via immunoSEQ multiplex PCR, lists solely in-frame clones and lacks some. The sample lists approximately 290,000 clones, 80% to 85% occurring once. Sequences were obtained from peripheral blood. The source of these receptors is a person between 65 and 80 years old with COVID-19, enrolled during active disease.

Only one count was recorded for this clone. The chain uses TRBV2 and TRBJ2-3, with D uncertain. The CDR3 is 13 residues long. In germline, CDR1 is SNHLY, CDR2 FYNNEI. The V gene lost 9 bases and the J gene lost 2 bases, with 12 bases spanning the gap. The DNA for the CDR3 is TGTGCCAGTCGCAGGCTACTCACAGATACGCAGTATTTT. Translated, it gives CASRRLLTDTQYF.

This rearrangement joins TRBV6-2 or TRBV6-3 to TRBJ1-5; TRBD1 matches at 7 bases. CDR1 and CDR2 (germline): MNHEY, SVGEGT. V trimming: 5 bases; J trimming: 4 bases; junction bases outside the gene matches: 11. CDR3 length: 16 residues. The CDR3 DNA sequence: TGTGCCAGCAGTAGGAAGAGGGGGCAAGGGAATCAGCCCCAGCATTTT. The encoded protein is CASSRKRGQGNQPQHF.

This chain uses TRBV4-2 with TRBJ1-5; tentative D call: TRBD1 (6 bases). This CDR3 is built from 16 residues. V lost 5 bases, J lost 0 bases, and 14 bases lay in between. In germline, CDR1 is LGHNA, CDR2 YNFKEQ. The CDR3, as DNA: TGTGCCAGCAGCGCAGGCCGGGGGGCTAGCAATCAGCCCCAGCATTTT. Translation: CASSAGRGASNQPQHF.

This sequence joins TRBV9 and TRBJ2-3; a possible D gene is TRBD2 (7 bases). Germline V gives CDR1 SGDLS, CDR2 YYNGEE. V was pared by 0 bases and J by 5 bases, with 13 bases between. The CDR3 extends over 15 amino acids. The CDR3 DNA sequence: TGTGCCAGCAGCGTAGGCGGGGGCGGTGGAGATACGCAGTATTTT. Encoded protein: CASSVGGGGGDTQYF.

The table lists this clone with a few counts. This chain links TRBV4-3 with TRBJ2-1; 9 nucleotides align to TRBD2. This CDR3 region has 14 residues. CDR1 is LGHNA and CDR2 is YSLEER in the germline V gene. V shed 2 bases, J shed 10 bases, and the junction held 6 bases outside the gene matches. DNA for the CDR3: TGCGCCAGCAGCCAATTAGCGGGGGCGGGGGAGCAGTTCTTC. Protein sequence: CASSQLAGAGEQFF.

In its sample, this clone was seen once. This chain connects TRBV12-3 or TRBV12-4 to TRBJ2-2; D unresolved. Trimming pared 6 bases from V and 6 bases from J, leaving 8 bases between. The CDR3 totals 12 residues. The DNA of the CDR3 is TGTGCCAGCAGGAGCCCCCCCGGGGAGCTGTTTTTT. This encodes CASRSPPGELFF.

This chain links TRBV28 with TRBJ2-7; 7 bases are a match to TRBD1. Germline CDR1 MDHEN, CDR2 SYDVKM. The CDR3 runs 13 residues. The ends lost 2 bases at V and 2 bases at J; junction bases unmatched: 0. The CDR3 sequence is CASSLGTAYEQYF. CDR3 sequence (DNA): TGTGCCAGCAGTTTAGGGACAGCCTACGAGCAGTACTTC.

The chain joins TRBV18 to TRBJ2-7, with a tentative D call TRBD2 (5 bases). Germline-derived CDR1 and CDR2 are KGHSH and LQKENI. This CDR3 has 13 residues. Trimming pared 6 bases from V and 6 bases from J, leaving 15 bases between. The CDR3 is CASSPRERAEQYF. CDR3 DNA: TGTGCCAGCTCCCCCCGGGAAAGGGCCGAGCAGTACTTC. Full variable domain (rest looked up from reference TRBV18 and TRBJ2-7): NAGVMQNPRHLVRRRGQEARLRCSPMKGHSHVYWYRQLPEEGLKFMVYLQKENIIDESGMPKERFSAEFPKEGPSILRIQQVVRGDSAAYFCASSPRERAEQYFGPGTRLTVT.

The chain has TRBV19 and TRBJ2-5; tentative D call: TRBD2 (6 bases). Trimming removed 3 bases at V and 6 bases at J, with 14 bases between. CDR1 is LNHDA and CDR2 is SQIVND in the germline V gene (reference sequence). CDR3 size: 14 residues. CDR3 sequence: CASSIAPGDQTQYF. CDR3 nucleotide sequence: TGTGCCAGTAGTATCGCACCGGGGGATCAGACCCAGTACTTC.

The chain employs TRBV27 and TRBJ1-2; 10 bases match TRBD1. The J segment lost 5 bases and the V segment lost 5 bases, leaving 14 bases of the junction unmatched. The CDR3 totals 17 residues. Germline V lookup: CDR1 MNHEY, CDR2 SMNVEV (reference sequence). CDR3 residues: CASSPSHGTGDRYGYTF. CDR3 nucleotide sequence: TGTGCCAGCAGTCCGTCCCACGGGACAGGGGATCGGTATGGCTACACCTTC.

This chain connects TRBV7-9 to TRBJ2-1; D possibly corresponds to TRBD1 (5 bases). Deletions cut 5 bases from V and 11 bases from J, with 22 bases between. The CDR3 has 15 residues. The V gene's germline CDR1 is SEHNR and CDR2 FQNEAQ (reference sequence). The CDR3 protein is CASSKIDLEDIQQFF. CDR3 nucleotide sequence: TGTGCCAGCAGCAAGATAGACCTCGAGGACATTCAGCAGTTCTTC.

The chain employs TRBV6-4 and TRBJ2-5; 10 nucleotides match TRBD2. V lost 2 bases and J lost 3; bases outside the gene matches: 24. CDR1 is MRHNA, CDR2 SNTAGT, per germline. This CDR3 region has 22 residues. The CDR3 here is CASSDRVAGGTDPAPPEETQYF. Written as DNA, the CDR3 is TGTGCCAGCAGTGACAGAGTAGCGGGGGGCACCGATCCCGCCCCCCCCGAAGAGACCCAGTACTTC.

V usage is TRBV28 and J usage is TRBJ2-5, with TRBD2 identical over 12 bases. From germline, CDR1 is MDHEN and CDR2 SYDVKM. Trimming at V came to 5 bases and at J to 5 bases, leaving 18 bases not matched to a gene. The CDR3 extends over 19 amino acids. CDR3 coding DNA: TGTGCCAGCAGTCTAGGAAGACGGTCGGGACTAGCGGGCGTGGAGACCCAGTACTTC. This encodes CASSLGRRSGLAGVETQYF.

The chain recombines TRBV6-5 with TRBJ2-2; 10 nucleotides agree with TRBD2. The length of the CDR3 is 15 residues. Trimming took 9 bases from V and 7 from J; bases not matched to a gene: 11. Germline CDR1 reads MNHEY; CDR2 reads SVGAGI. This CDR3 is CASSPLAGAGGELFF. CDR3 in DNA: TGTGCCAGTTCTCCTCTAGCGGGAGCTGGCGGGGAGCTGTTTTTT.

The V gene is TRBV19, the J gene TRBJ1-6, with D possibly being TRBD1 (5 bases). Germline lookup yields CDR1 LNHDA and CDR2 SQIVND (reference sequence). CDR3 length: 13 amino acids. The V gene lost 11 bases and the J gene lost 8 bases, with 16 bases spanning the gap. The DNA of the CDR3 is TGTGCCGGCAGACAGAGGTGGTATTCACCCCTCCACTTT. Translation gives CAGRQRWYSPLHF.

The chain couples TRBV7-2 to TRBJ1-4, with a weak D call TRBD1 (5 bases). CDR1 and CDR2 (germline): SGHTA, FQGNSA. With 4 bases removed from V and 4 bases from J, the gap between germline ends came to 10 bases. The CDR3 consists of 14 residues. CDR3 amino acids: CASSSLGLNEKLFF. The CDR3 DNA reads as TGTGCCAGCAGCTCCTTGGGGCTTAATGAAAAACTGTTTTTT. The full variable domain, in which reference TRBV7-2 and TRBJ1-4 provide the parts outside the CDR3, is GAGVSQSPSNKVTEKGKDVELRCDPISGHTALYWYRQSLGQGLEFLIYFQGNSAPDKSGLPSDRFSAERTGGSVSTLTIQRTQQEDSAVYLCASSSLGLNEKLFFGSGTQLSVL.

V is TRBV7-9 and J is TRBJ1-5; 7 nucleotides align to TRBD1. Trimming at V came to 0 bases and at J to 3 bases, leaving 2 bases not matched to a gene. Germline lookup yields CDR1 SEHNR and CDR2 FQNEAQ (reference sequence). CDR3 size: 15 residues. The CDR3 DNA is TGTGCCAGCAGCTTAGCAGGGGGCAACAATCAGCCCCAGCATTTT. Translated: CASSLAGGNNQPQHF. Drawing the rest from reference TRBV7-9 and TRBJ1-5, the complete variable domain is DTGVSQNPRHKITKRGQNVTFRCDPISEHNRLYWYRQTLGQGPEFLTYFQNEAQLEKSRLLSDRFSAERPKGSFSTLEIQRTEQGDSAMYLCASSLAGGNNQPQHFGDGTRLSIL.

This clone was counted once. V is TRBV28 and J is TRBJ2-1; possible D gene TRBD1, 6 bases. Germline V lookup: CDR1 MDHEN, CDR2 SYDVKM. V was clipped by 4 bases and J by 6 bases, with 19 bases between them. CDR3 length equals 16 residues. CDR3 amino acids: CASSSPSGARSNEQFF. CDR3 DNA: TGTGCCAGCAGTTCGCCATCAGGGGCGAGATCCAATGAGCAGTTCTTC.

The chain employs TRBV11-3 and TRBJ2-2, with D unresolved. This CDR3 has 12 residues. V shed 3 bases and J shed 6 bases, with 5 bases lying between them. Germline values: CDR1 SGHNT, CDR2 YENEEA. The CDR3 coding sequence is TGTGCCAGCAGCTTCAGTTCCGGGGAGCTGTTTTTT. Translated: CASSFSSGELFF. Using reference TRBV11-3 and TRBJ2-2 for the parts outside the CDR3, the full variable domain is EAGVVQSPRYKIIEKKQPVAFWCNPISGHNTLYWYLQNLGQGPELLIRYENEEAVDDSQLPKDRFSAERLKGVDSTLKIQPAELGDSAVYLCASSFSSGELFFGEGSRLTVL.

The chain joins TRBV7-9 to TRBJ2-1, with 14 bases identical to TRBD2. The CDR3 is 16 amino acids. With 5 bases clipped from V and 8 bases from J, the junction kept 8 bases outside the gene matches. Germline V CDR1 and CDR2: SEHNR, FQNEAQ (reference sequence). CDR3: CASSVGLAGVSYEQFF. The DNA for the CDR3 is TGTGCCAGCAGCGTGGGACTAGCGGGAGTTTCGTATGAGCAGTTCTTC.

This clone was seen a single time. This chain joins TRBV19 and TRBJ2-1; TRBD1 agrees at 7 bases. The CDR3 contains 15 residues. Germline V gene lookup returns CDR1 LNHDA and CDR2 SQIVND (reference sequence). J gave up 3 bases and V 6 bases, and 8 bases lay outside the gene matches. The CDR3 DNA sequence: TGTGCCAGTAGCATGCCCGGGACAGACTACAATGAGCAGTTCTTC. Its translation: CASSMPGTDYNEQFF.

V and J are TRBV3-1 (or the pseudogene TRBV3-2) and TRBJ1-1; D may be TRBD1 (5 bases). The CDR3 loop spans 14 amino acids. CDR1 is LGHDT and CDR2 is YNNKEL in the germline V gene (reference sequence). V gave up 4 bases and J gave up 0 bases, with 9 bases separating them. CDR3 in DNA: TGTGCCAGCAGCCTGGGGGGTGTGAACACTGAAGCTTTCTTT. This encodes CASSLGGVNTEAFF.

The chain employs TRBV3-1 (or the pseudogene TRBV3-2) and TRBJ2-1, with 11 bases fitting TRBD2. The V gene's germline CDR1 is LGHDT and CDR2 YNNKEL (reference sequence). V lost 1 base to trimming and J lost 4 bases; unmatched junction nucleotides: 3. The CDR3 covers 16 residues. The CDR3 region has the DNA TGTGCCAGCAGCCAAGTTTCTAGCGGGGGGTACAATGAGCAGTTCTTC. It translates to CASSQVSSGGYNEQFF.

CDR3 amino acids: CSASKPTQTDTQYF. In DNA, the CDR3 is TGCAGTGCTAGTAAACCAACCCAGACAGATACGCAGTATTTT. V and J are TRBV20-1 and TRBJ2-3; D is undetermined. The CDR3 contains 14 residues. V lost 3 bases and J 3 bases, leaving 13 bases between the germline ends. Germline assignment: CDR1 DFQATT and CDR2 SNEGSKA (reference sequence).

This chain connects TRBV5-1 to TRBJ1-2, with 11 bases that match TRBD1. The CDR3 is 14 amino acids. Germline CDR1 is SGHRS and CDR2 is YFSETQ. With V trimmed by 2 bases and J by 6 bases, 3 bases remained unmatched. The CDR3 here is CASSFGTGGDGYTF. In nucleotides, the CDR3 is TGCGCCAGCAGCTTTGGGACAGGGGGAGATGGCTACACCTTC.

This clone occurred once. This chain joins TRBV7-3 and TRBJ1-2; 7 bases match TRBD1. This CDR3 region has 13 residues. With 5 bases clipped from V and 7 bases from J, the junction kept 7 bases outside the gene matches. Germline loops: CDR1 SGHTA, CDR2 FQGTGA. For the CDR3, the DNA is TGTGCCAGCAGCCAGACAGGGATCCTTGGCTACACCTTC. Amino acid sequence: CASSQTGILGYTF.

The CDR3 DNA reads TGTGCCATCAATCAAACGCCGGGACAGGGGAACACCGGGGAGCTGTTTTTT. The encoded protein is CAINQTPGQGNTGELFF. The chain recombines TRBV10-3 with TRBJ2-2; 9 bases agree with TRBD1. Germline V gene data show CDR1 as ENHRY and CDR2 as SYGVKD. This CDR3 comprises 17 residues. The ends lost 7 bases at V and 1 base at J; junction bases unmatched: 10.

This chain links TRBV9 with TRBJ2-7, with D perhaps TRBD1 (6 bases). Germline V gives CDR1 SGDLS, CDR2 YYNGEE. V gave up 6 bases and J gave up 7 bases, with 17 bases separating them. There are 13 residues in the CDR3. CDR3 sequence reads: CASNLVGQGEQYF. Here the CDR3 DNA reads TGTGCCAGCAACCTTGTAGGTCAGGGGGAGCAGTACTTC.

J is TRBJ1-1 and V is TRBV6-5, with 10 bases lining up with TRBD1. Germline CDR1 is MNHEY and CDR2 is SVGAGI. The CDR3 sequence is 14 residues long. V lost 4 bases and J lost 6; bases outside the gene matches: 5. The CDR3, as DNA: TGTGCCAGCAGTTCCGGGACAGGGGAATCTGAAGCTTTCTTT. It encodes CASSSGTGESEAFF.

The chain couples TRBV4-3 to TRBJ2-3, with 7 positions matching TRBD2. Per germline, CDR1 LGHNA and CDR2 YSLEER. V lost 4 bases to trimming and J lost 5 bases; unmatched junction nucleotides: 3. The CDR3 loop spans 13 amino acids. CDR3 amino acids: CASSPGGGDTQYF. The CDR3 coding sequence is TGCGCCAGCAGCCCGGGGGGTGGAGATACGCAGTATTTT.

The V call is TRBV19, the J call TRBJ1-2; maybe TRBD1 (5 bases). The V gene lost 4 bases and the J gene lost 0 bases, with 6 bases spanning the gap. CDR3 length equals 13 residues. Per germline, CDR1 LNHDA and CDR2 SQIVND (reference sequence). The CDR3 nucleotides read TGTGCCAGTAGTAACAGGACTAACTATGGCTACACCTTC. Encoded protein: CASSNRTNYGYTF.